These 27 T cell receptor beta chains originate from one sample sequenced in a study of blood T cell repertoires in COVID-19. The protocol was immunoSEQ multiplex PCR, while the TCRdb copy is restricted to in-frame clones and leaves out a portion. The sample consists of 60,000 to 75,000 clones, approximately 79% of them appearing once. Sequencing was performed on peripheral blood. These receptors all come from a woman aged 70-85 years with acute or convalescent COVID-19.

The chain joins TRBV6-5 to TRBJ2-2; TRBD2 aligns across 12 bases. Germline-derived CDR1 and CDR2 are MNHEY and SVGAGI. V gave up 8 bases and J gave up 3 bases; unmatched junction bases: 4. The CDR3 is 15 residues long. The chain's CDR3 is CASLPSGGDTGELFF. The CDR3 DNA follows: TGTGCCAGCCTGCCTAGCGGGGGGGACACCGGGGAGCTGTTTTTT.

This clone was observed a few times. Sequence at one end of the junction differs from germline and may be a read error. The V gene is TRBV6-1, the J gene TRBJ1-4, with TRBD1 matching 8 bases. Germline assignment: CDR1 MNHNS and CDR2 SASEGT. The CDR3 covers 14 residues. The CDR3 loop is CASSEDRGGEKLFF. The CDR3 DNA follows: TGTGCCAGCAGCGAAGACAGGGGAGGTGAAAAACTGTTTTTT.

About this clone: Other nucleotide sequences from this sample produce the same CDR3. As DNA, the CDR3 is TGTGCCAGCAGCGTCCGCGGACTAGCGGGGGGCACAGATACGCAGTATTTT. Its protein product is CASSVRGLAGGTDTQYF. This chain connects TRBV9 to TRBJ2-3; TRBD2 aligns across 13 bases. Germline V gene data show CDR1 as SGDLS and CDR2 as YYNGEE. With V trimmed by 2 bases and J by 1 base, 4 bases remained unmatched. The CDR3 sequence is 17 residues long.

The chain recombines TRBV7-9 with TRBJ2-7, with 7 nucleotides matching TRBD2. The junction had 5 bases not matched to a gene; V was cut back by 5 bases and J by 4 bases. The CDR3 covers 13 residues. The V gene's germline CDR1 is SEHNR and CDR2 FQNEAQ (reference sequence). CDR3 protein: CASSAQGGYEQYF. The CDR3 DNA reads as TGTGCCAGCAGCGCCCAGGGAGGGTACGAGCAGTACTTC.

This clone turned up a few times. This chain uses TRBV18 with TRBJ1-2; D is undetermined. Germline V gene sequence: CDR1 KGHSH, CDR2 LQKENI. The CDR3 is 12 residues long. Trimming pared 3 bases from V and 3 bases from J, leaving 5 bases between. The CDR3 coding sequence is TGTGCCAGCTCACCCCAGGACTATGGCTACACCTTC. It yields the protein CASSPQDYGYTF.

The J gene is TRBJ2-3, the V gene TRBV7-2, with 7 positions matching TRBD2. This CDR3 spans 14 amino acids. CDR1 and CDR2 (germline): SGHTA, FQGNSA. The J segment lost 0 bases and the V segment lost 7 bases, leaving 4 bases of the junction unmatched. CDR3 sequence: CASTPGGSTDTQYF. CDR3 bases: TGTGCCAGCACCCCGGGGGGTAGCACAGATACGCAGTATTTT.

J is TRBJ2-7 and V is TRBV5-1, with TRBD1 matching over 11 bases. The CDR3 covers 15 residues. Germline values: CDR1 SGHRS, CDR2 YFSETQ. V was pared by 0 bases and J by 4 bases, with 3 bases of the junction left unmatched. DNA for the CDR3: TGCGCCAGCAGCTTGGTAGGGACAGGGGGTTACGAGCAGTACTTC. This sequence encodes CASSLVGTGGYEQYF.

The rearrangement links TRBV2 to TRBJ1-4; D is perhaps TRBD1 (5 bases). There are 13 residues in the CDR3. Trimming left V 9 bases short and J 11 bases short, with 19 bases between. Germline assignment: CDR1 SNHLY and CDR2 FYNNEI. Here the CDR3 reads CASLTEPLGKLFF. For the CDR3, the DNA is TGTGCCAGTCTGACAGAGCCGTTGGGGAAACTGTTTTTT. Full variable domain (missing parts from reference TRBV2 and TRBJ1-4): EPEVTQTPSHQVTQMGQEVILRCVPISNHLYFYWYRQILGQKVEFLVSFYNNEISEKSEIFDDQFSVERPDGSNFTLKIRSTKLEDSAMYFCASLTEPLGKLFFGSGTQLSVL.

This chain connects TRBV29-1 to TRBJ1-1; TRBD1 agrees at 11 bases. The ends lost 7 bases at V and 1 base at J; junction bases unmatched: 11. Germline V lookup: CDR1 SQVTM, CDR2 ANQGSEA. The CDR3 extends over 16 amino acids. CDR3 nucleotides: TGCAGCGGTATTCCGGGACAGGGGGTTTCGAACACTGAAGCTTTCTTT. Amino acid sequence: CSGIPGQGVSNTEAFF.

For the CDR3, the DNA is TGTGCCAGCAGTTTCTCCCCGCGGACAGGGTCCTTCTACGAGCAGTACTTC. This codes for CASSFSPRTGSFYEQYF. The chain couples TRBV6-2 or TRBV6-3 to TRBJ2-7; TRBD1 matches at 8 bases. Germline values: CDR1 MNHEY, CDR2 SVGEGT. Trimming removed 4 bases from V and 3 bases from J; junction bases left unmatched: 14. This CDR3 region has 17 residues.

This chain connects TRBV23-1 to TRBJ2-7; D remains ambiguous. TRBV23-1 is flagged as an ORF with uncertain function. Trimming shortened V by 0 bases and J by 2 bases, and 11 bases separated the two germline ends. This CDR3 is 15 amino acids long. DNA for the CDR3: TGCGCCAGCAGTCAATCTAACGACTTCACCTACGAGCAGTACTTC. It yields the protein CASSQSNDFTYEQYF.

This clone was observed once. This chain uses TRBV20-1 with TRBJ2-1; D is ambiguous. From germline, CDR1 is DFQATT and CDR2 SNEGSKA (reference sequence). CDR3 length equals 11 residues. V was cut by 5 bases and J by 8 bases, with 10 bases left in between. CDR3 in DNA: TGCAGTGCTCCACCTAGGCATGAGCAGTTCTTC. It yields the protein CSAPPRHEQFF.

The chain has TRBV19 and TRBJ2-3; 14 bases match TRBD2. The CDR3 length is 17 residues. V lost 4 bases, J lost 2 bases, and 5 bases stayed unmatched. Germline CDR1 is LNHDA and CDR2 is SQIVND (reference sequence). As DNA, the CDR3 is TGTGCCAGTAGTAAGGGACTAGCGGGGGCCTCCACAGATACGCAGTATTTT. Translating it yields CASSKGLAGASTDTQYF.

The gene calls are TRBV10-3 and TRBJ2-3, with D unclear. V lost 6 bases and J 0 bases, leaving 7 bases between the germline ends. The CDR3 consists of 13 residues. CDR1 ENHRY and CDR2 SYGVKD come from the germline V gene. The chain's CDR3 is CAISPESTDTQYF. CDR3 sequence (DNA): TGTGCCATCAGCCCCGAGAGCACAGATACGCAGTATTTT.

This rearrangement joins TRBV7-2 to TRBJ2-3, with a possible D match to TRBD2 (7 bases). Germline CDR1 SGHTA, CDR2 FQGNSA. V was pared by 0 bases and J by 6 bases, with 13 bases between. The CDR3 totals 15 residues. In DNA, the CDR3 is TGTGCCAGCAGCTTAGCGGGGGGGCTACGGGATACGCAGTATTTT. Its translation is CASSLAGGLRDTQYF.

This clone was counted only a few times. The genes are TRBV7-7 and TRBJ2-2, with D possibly TRBD2 on 6 matching bases. The CDR3 runs 17 residues. Per germline, CDR1 SSHAT and CDR2 FNYEAQ (reference sequence). The V gene lost 4 bases and the J gene lost 1 base, with 16 bases spanning the gap. The CDR3 bases are TGTGCCAGCAGCTCAGCCTGGAGGGTGGAGAACACCGGGGAGCTGTTTTTT. Its translation: CASSSAWRVENTGELFF.

There are a few counts of this clone. The chain carries TRBV18 and TRBJ1-1; D ambiguous. Per the germline V gene, CDR1 is KGHSH and CDR2 is LQKENI. This CDR3 comprises 12 residues. Trimming removed 2 bases from V and 6 bases from J, with 7 bases in between. CDR3: CASSPVQAEAFF. The DNA of the CDR3 is TGTGCCAGCTCACCAGTCCAGGCTGAAGCTTTCTTT. The full variable domain, in which reference TRBV18 and TRBJ1-1 provide the parts outside the CDR3, is NAGVMQNPRHLVRRRGQEARLRCSPMKGHSHVYWYRQLPEEGLKFMVYLQKENIIDESGMPKERFSAEFPKEGPSILRIQQVVRGDSAAYFCASSPVQAEAFFGQGTRLTVV.

This clone occurred a few times. The chain joins TRBV11-3 to TRBJ1-2, with D maybe TRBD1 (5 bases). Trimming shortened V by 3 bases and J by 3 bases, and 8 bases separated the two germline ends. Looked up from germline, CDR1 is SGHNT and CDR2 is YENEEA. This CDR3 has 13 residues. In DNA form, the CDR3 reads TGTGCCAGCAGCTTCAGGGTGTACTATGGCTACACCTTC. Its translation is CASSFRVYYGYTF. Full variable domain (missing parts from reference TRBV11-3 and TRBJ1-2): EAGVVQSPRYKIIEKKQPVAFWCNPISGHNTLYWYLQNLGQGPELLIRYENEEAVDDSQLPKDRFSAERLKGVDSTLKIQPAELGDSAVYLCASSFRVYYGYTFGSGTRLTVV.

This rearrangement joins TRBV5-1 to TRBJ2-7, with 8 bases fitting TRBD2. CDR1 and CDR2 (germline): SGHRS, YFSETQ. The CDR3 runs 14 residues. After removal of 4 bases from V and 0 bases from J, the junction contained 3 bases not matched to a gene. The CDR3 region has the DNA TGCGCCAGCAGCGCCGGGACTAGCTCCTACGAGCAGTACTTC. It yields the protein CASSAGTSSYEQYF. Based on the CDR3 plus reference TRBV5-1 and TRBJ2-7, the full variable domain is KAGVTQTPRYLIKTRGQQVTLSCSPISGHRSVSWYQQTPGQGLQFLFEYFSETQRNKGNFPGRFSGRQFSNSRSEMNVSTLELGDSALYLCASSAGTSSYEQYFGPGTRLTVT.

The chain combines TRBV21-1 with TRBJ1-3; the table's D gene call, TRBD1, was not cross checked with the DNA. TRBV21-1 is shown as a pseudogene. The CDR3 length is 17 residues. CDR3 loop: CASIWPPSSSSGNTIYF. The CDR3 DNA sequence: TGTGCCAGCATCTGGCCCCCCAGTTCATCATCTGGAAACACCATATATTTT.

In its sample, this clone was seen a few times. V usage is TRBV19 and J usage is TRBJ2-1; D is unresolved. Germline-derived CDR1 and CDR2 are LNHDA and SQIVND (reference sequence). Trimming cost V 5 bases and J 2 bases, with 16 bases left between them. The CDR3 covers 16 residues. The CDR3: CASSVRFASTYNEQFF. Here the CDR3 DNA reads TGTGCCAGTAGTGTAAGGTTCGCTAGTACCTACAATGAGCAGTTCTTC.

This chain joins TRBV7-9 and TRBJ2-3, with D possibly TRBD1 on 6 matching bases. Between the trimmed V and J ends, which lost 5 bases and 0 bases, there was a span of 12 bases. The germline V gene has CDR1 SEHNR and CDR2 FQNEAQ (reference sequence). This CDR3 spans 15 amino acids. DNA of the CDR3: TGTGCCAGCAGCCCCCGGGACAAAAGCACAGATACGCAGTATTTT. Amino acids: CASSPRDKSTDTQYF.

The chain joins TRBV7-6 to TRBJ2-1, with a weak D call TRBD2 (6 bases). The ends were cut back, 5 bases at V and 6 bases at J, with 20 bases in the middle. The germline V gene encodes CDR1 SGHVS and CDR2 FNYEAQ. The CDR3 has 16 residues. The CDR3 region has the DNA TGTGCCAGCAGCCCACATCCCGGGACTGTCAGCAATGAGCAGTTCTTC. This gives the protein CASSPHPGTVSNEQFF.

This sequence joins TRBV11-3 and TRBJ2-7, with 8 bases lining up with TRBD1. Germline loops: CDR1 SGHNT, CDR2 YENEEA. This CDR3 contains 15 residues. The V gene end was trimmed by 0 bases and the J gene end by 1 base; junction bases not matched to a gene: 2. For the CDR3, the DNA is TGTGCCAGCAGCTTAGATCGACAGGGGTCCTACGAGCAGTACTTC. It specifies CASSLDRQGSYEQYF.

The V call is TRBV3-1 (or the pseudogene TRBV3-2), the J call TRBJ2-5; the D gene is possibly TRBD2 (5 bases). Germline V gives CDR1 LGHDT, CDR2 YNNKEL (reference sequence). V lost 1 base and J lost 5, with 11 bases in between. The CDR3 contains 14 residues. The CDR3 region has the DNA TGTGCCAGCAGCCAAGGGGCGGGCGGGGAGACCCAGTACTTC. Protein sequence: CASSQGAGGETQYF.

The chain combines TRBV29-1 with TRBJ2-7; TRBD1 might be the D (6 bases). CDR1 and CDR2 (germline): SQVTM, ANQGSEA. V lost 7 bases and J lost 7, with 14 bases in between. The CDR3 totals 11 residues. Here the CDR3 DNA reads TGCAGCGGAGCGGACAGTTTGGAGCAGTACTTC. This encodes CSGADSLEQYF.

The CDR3 region has the DNA TGTGCCAGCAGCATGACAGGCGCTAACTATGGCTACACCTTC. It encodes CASSMTGANYGYTF. The chain carries TRBV7-8 and TRBJ1-2; D is possibly TRBD1 (6 bases). Between the trimmed V and J ends, which lost 5 bases and 0 bases, there was a span of 10 bases. This CDR3 comprises 14 residues. Germline V gene lookup returns CDR1 SGHVS and CDR2 FQNEAQ.